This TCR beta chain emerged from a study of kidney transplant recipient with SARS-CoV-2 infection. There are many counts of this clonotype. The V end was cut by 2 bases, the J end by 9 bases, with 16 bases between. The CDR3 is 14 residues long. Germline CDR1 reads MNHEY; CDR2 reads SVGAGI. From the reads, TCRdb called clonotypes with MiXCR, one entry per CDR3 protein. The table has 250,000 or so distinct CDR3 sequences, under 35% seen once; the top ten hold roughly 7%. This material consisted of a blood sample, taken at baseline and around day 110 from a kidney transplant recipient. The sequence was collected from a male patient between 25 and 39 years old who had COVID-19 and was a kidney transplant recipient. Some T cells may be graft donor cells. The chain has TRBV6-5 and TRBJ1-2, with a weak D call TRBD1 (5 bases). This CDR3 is CASSYRKGSISYTF. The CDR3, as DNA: TGTGCCAGCAGTTACAGGAAGGGGAGTATTAGCTACACCTTC.